This T cell receptor (beta chain) was identified in a study of molecular identifiers for immune sequencing clone quantification. At the level of the study: In replicates, the authors split RNA from roughly 20,000 or 100,000 naive CD8 cells five ways and sequenced four.

Germline V gene data show CDR1 as SGHAT and CDR2 as FQNNGV. The CDR3 loop spans 13 amino acids. Trimming shortened V by 1 base and J by 6 bases, and 9 bases separated the two germline ends. Naive CD8 T cell sorting was performed on the CD8+CD4-CCR7+CD45RA+ phenotype. Via MiXCR, TCRdb re-called the PCR reads, giving one row per CDR3 protein. The profile covers some 11,000 distinct CDR3 sequences, with 15% to 20% appearing a single time and 1.5% to 2% taken by the ten largest. This clonotype was observed at least ten times. The rearrangement links TRBV11-2 to TRBJ1-2, with a possible D match to TRBD1 (6 bases). The sample was naive CD8+ T cells from blood, with Jurkat cell RNA spiked in. The subset denotes: FACS-sorted CD8+CD4-CCR7+CD45RA+ naive T cells. The sequence was collected from a human donor in good health. Some libraries in this study had Jurkat cell RNA spiked in. CDR3 nucleotide sequence: TGTGCCAGCAGCTTAGCGGACAGCGATGGCTACACCTTC. Translated: CASSLADSDGYTF.